This TCR beta chain is drawn from a study of blood T cell repertoires in COVID-19. At the level of the study: PBMCs, B-cell-depleted T cells, or T cells were the source of the cDNA or gDNA that made up the material.

Profiling relied on immunoSEQ multiplex PCR, and the TCRdb table lists in-frame clones only, not all of them. The table shows about 160,000 clones, with more than 70% occurring only once. The V gene's germline CDR1 is SGHVS and CDR2 FQNEAQ. Trimming at V came to 1 base and at J to 7 bases, leaving 6 bases not matched to a gene. The CDR3 contains 15 residues. This clone has only a few counts. This TCR derives from a man in his 60s with acute or convalescent COVID-19. The chain combines TRBV7-8 with TRBJ2-2; TRBD1 matches at 7 bases. The material sequenced was peripheral blood. CDR3 in DNA: TGTGCCAGCAGCTTAGACAGGGGTCGGGACGGGGAGCTGTTTTTT. This codes for CASSLDRGRDGELFF.